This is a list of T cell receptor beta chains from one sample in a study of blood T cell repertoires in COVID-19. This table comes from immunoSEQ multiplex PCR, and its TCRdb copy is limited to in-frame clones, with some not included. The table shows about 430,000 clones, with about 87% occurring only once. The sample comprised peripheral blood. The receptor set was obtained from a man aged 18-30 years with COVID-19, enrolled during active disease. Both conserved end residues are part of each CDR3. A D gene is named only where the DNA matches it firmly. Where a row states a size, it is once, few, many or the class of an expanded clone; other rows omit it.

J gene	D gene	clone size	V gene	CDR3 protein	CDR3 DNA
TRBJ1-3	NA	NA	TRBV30	CAWSDQGFSGNTIYF	TGTGCCTGGAGTGACCAGGGATTCTCTGGAAACACCATATATTTT
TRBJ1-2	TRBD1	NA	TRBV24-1	CATSDWDREAGYTF	TGTGCCACCAGTGACTGGGACAGGGAAGCGGGCTACACCTTC
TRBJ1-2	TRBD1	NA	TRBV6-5	CASTGGAYGYTF	TGTGCCAGCACAGGGGGCGCGTATGGCTACACCTTC
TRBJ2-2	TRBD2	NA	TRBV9	CASSPAGEGLTGELFF	TGTGCCAGCAGCCCAGCGGGGGAGGGCCTAACCGGGGAGCTGTTTTTT
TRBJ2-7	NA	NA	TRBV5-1	CASSTGTPYEQYF	TGCGCCAGCAGCACCGGGACACCTTACGAGCAGTACTTC
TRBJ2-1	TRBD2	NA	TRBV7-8	CASSLRGREGASNEQFF	TGTGCCAGCAGTTTGAGGGGGCGGGAGGGGGCTAGCAATGAGCAGTTCTTC
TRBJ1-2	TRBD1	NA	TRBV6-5	CASSYLGQGGYGYTF	TGTGCCAGCAGTTACCTCGGACAGGGAGGCTATGGCTACACCTTC
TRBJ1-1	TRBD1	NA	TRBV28	CASSPWGTGQNTEAFF	TGTGCCAGCAGTCCGTGGGGGACAGGGCAGAACACTGAAGCTTTCTTT
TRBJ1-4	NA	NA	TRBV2	CASSGQSGGEKLFF	TGTGCCAGCAGTGGACAGTCGGGAGGTGAAAAACTGTTTTTT
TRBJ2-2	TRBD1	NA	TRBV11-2	CASSSRTGEGTGELFF	TGTGCCAGCAGTTCCAGGACAGGGGAGGGGACCGGGGAGCTGTTTTTT
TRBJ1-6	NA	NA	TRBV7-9	CASSSATGNRAPLHF	TGTGCCAGCAGCTCTGCGACAGGAAACAGGGCACCCCTCCACTTT
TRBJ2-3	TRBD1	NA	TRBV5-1	CASSLLDRGLPSTDTQYF	TGCGCCAGCAGCTTGCTAGACAGGGGGTTGCCTAGCACAGATACGCAGTATTTT
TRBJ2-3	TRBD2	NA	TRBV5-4	CASSLGRGARLDTQYF	TGTGCCAGCAGCTTGGGGCGGGGGGCCCGCTTAGATACGCAGTATTTT
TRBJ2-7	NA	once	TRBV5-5	CASSLVAEAYEQYF	TGTGCCAGCAGCTTGGTGGCGGAGGCCTACGAGCAGTACTTC
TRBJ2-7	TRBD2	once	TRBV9	CASSESSGSGNEQYF	TGTGCCAGCAGCGAAAGTAGCGGGAGTGGCAACGAGCAGTACTTC
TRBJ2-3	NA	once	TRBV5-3	CARSLEDGITDTQYF	TGTGCCAGAAGCTTGGAAGACGGGATCACAGATACGCAGTATTTT
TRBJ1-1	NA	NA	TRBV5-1	CASSLDRLPLGEAFF	TGCGCCAGCAGCTTGGACAGGCTACCCCTTGGGGAAGCTTTCTTT
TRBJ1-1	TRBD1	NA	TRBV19	CATSLGGRSNTEAFF	TGTGCCACTTCTTTAGGGGGCAGATCGAACACTGAAGCTTTCTTT
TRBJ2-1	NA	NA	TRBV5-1	CASSFGNGINNEQFF	TGCGCCAGCAGCTTCGGAAACGGGATAAACAATGAGCAGTTCTTC
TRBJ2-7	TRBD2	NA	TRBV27	CASSLYGKAGGYEQYF	TGTGCCAGCAGTTTGTACGGGAAAGCGGGGGGCTACGAGCAGTACTTC
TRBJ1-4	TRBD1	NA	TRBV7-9	CASSDRDRGTEKLFF	TGTGCCAGCAGCGACCGGGACAGGGGTACTGAAAAACTGTTTTTT
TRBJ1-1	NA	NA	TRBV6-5	CATGQPHEAFF	TGTGCCACCGGACAGCCACATGAAGCTTTCTTT
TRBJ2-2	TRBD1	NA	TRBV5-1	CASSAQGASTGELFF	TGCGCCAGCAGCGCCCAGGGGGCCAGCACCGGGGAGCTGTTTTTT
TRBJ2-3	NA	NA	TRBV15	CATSGGVVLSTDTQYF	TGTGCCACCAGCGGCGGAGTGGTGCTGAGCACAGATACGCAGTATTTT
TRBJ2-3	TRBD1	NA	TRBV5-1	CARGQGQWSSDTQYF	TGCGCCAGGGGACAGGGGCAGTGGTCCTCAGATACGCAGTATTTT
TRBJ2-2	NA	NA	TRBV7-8	CASSLVGGESNTGELFF	TGTGCCAGCAGCTTAGTAGGGGGAGAGTCGAACACCGGGGAGCTGTTTTTT
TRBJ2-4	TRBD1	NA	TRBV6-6	CASSDPTGAGGIQYF	TGTGCCAGCAGTGACCCGACAGGGGCCGGGGGCATTCAGTACTTC
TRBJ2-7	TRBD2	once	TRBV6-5	CASSPGGTSSYEQYF	TGTGCCAGCAGCCCGGGGGGGACCTCCTCCTACGAGCAGTACTTC
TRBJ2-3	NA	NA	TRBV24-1	CAADREGSDTQYF	TGTGCCGCGGACAGGGAGGGCTCAGATACGCAGTATTTT
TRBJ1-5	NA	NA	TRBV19	CASSIRGGGQPQHF	TGTGCCAGTAGTATTCGGGGGGGCGGGCAGCCCCAGCATTTT
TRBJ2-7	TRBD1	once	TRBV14	CASSPGQGIYEQYF	TGTGCCAGCAGTCCGGGACAGGGGATCTACGAGCAGTACTTC
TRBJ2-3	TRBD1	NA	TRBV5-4	CASSLKGQSYTDTQYF	TGTGCCAGCAGTCTTAAGGGACAGAGCTACACAGATACGCAGTATTTT
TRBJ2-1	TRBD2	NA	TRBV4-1	CASSQDWSGGANEQFF	TGCGCCAGCAGCCAAGATTGGAGCGGGGGGGCCAATGAGCAGTTCTTC
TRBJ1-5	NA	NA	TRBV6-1	CASSEARGSDQPQHF	TGTGCCAGCAGTGAAGCGCGGGGGTCGGATCAGCCCCAGCATTTT
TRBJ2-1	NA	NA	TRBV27	CASSSLQGVNEQFF	TGTGCCAGCAGTTCCCTACAGGGAGTCAATGAGCAGTTCTTC
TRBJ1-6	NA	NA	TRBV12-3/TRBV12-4	CASSSGITRPLHF	TGTGCCAGCAGTTCAGGGATTACCCGACCCCTCCACTTT
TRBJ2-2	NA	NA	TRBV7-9	CASSLGANTGELFF	TGTGCCAGCAGCTTAGGAGCGAACACCGGGGAGCTGTTTTTT
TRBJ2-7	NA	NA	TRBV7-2	CASSPIRGPGGQYF	TGTGCCAGCAGCCCGATAAGGGGTCCGGGCGGGCAGTACTTC
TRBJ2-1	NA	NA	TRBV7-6	CASSQGGLNNEQFF	TGTGCCAGCAGCCAGGGGGGCTTAAACAATGAGCAGTTCTTC
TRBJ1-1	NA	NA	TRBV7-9	CASSPQVDGTEAFF	TGTGCCAGCAGCCCCCAGGTAGACGGCACTGAAGCTTTCTTT
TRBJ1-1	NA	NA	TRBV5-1	CASSFQGSNTEAFF	TGCGCCAGCAGCTTTCAGGGCTCGAACACTGAAGCTTTCTTT
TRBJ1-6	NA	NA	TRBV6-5	CASSYTGTNNSPLHF	TGTGCCAGCAGTTACACCGGGACAAACAATTCACCCCTCCACTTT
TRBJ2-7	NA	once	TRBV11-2	CASSKDGGYEQYF	TGTGCCAGCAGCAAAGACGGCGGCTACGAGCAGTACTTC
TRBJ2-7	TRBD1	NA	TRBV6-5	CASSWLDRGTHEQYF	TGTGCCAGCAGTTGGTTGGACAGGGGTACCCACGAGCAGTACTTC
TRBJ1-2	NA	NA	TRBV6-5	CASSLRGYTF	TGTGCCAGCAGTTTGAGGGGCTACACCTTC
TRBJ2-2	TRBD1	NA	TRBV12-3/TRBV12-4	CASRGQGVGELFF	TGTGCCAGCAGAGGACAGGGTGTCGGGGAGCTGTTTTTT
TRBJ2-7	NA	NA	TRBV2	CASSVQFTYEQYF	TGTGCCAGCAGTGTCCAGTTCACCTACGAGCAGTACTTC
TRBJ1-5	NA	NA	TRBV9	CASSALAGNQPQHF	TGTGCCAGCAGCGCCCTGGCGGGGAATCAGCCCCAGCATTTT
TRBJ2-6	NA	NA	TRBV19	CASSISPGLGANVLTF	TGTGCCAGTAGTATCTCACCAGGGCTAGGGGCCAACGTCCTGACTTTC
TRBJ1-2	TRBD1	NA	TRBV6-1	CASSEWATGGAYYGYTF	TGTGCCAGCAGTGAATGGGCTACAGGGGGCGCGTACTATGGCTACACCTTC
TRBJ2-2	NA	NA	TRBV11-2	CASSVWAGINTGELFF	TGTGCCAGCAGCGTATGGGCCGGGATTAACACCGGGGAGCTGTTTTTT
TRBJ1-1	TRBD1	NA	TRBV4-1	CASSQEDRGDGAFF	TGCGCCAGCAGCCAGGAAGACAGGGGGGACGGAGCTTTCTTT
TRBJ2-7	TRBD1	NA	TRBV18	CASSPGTGVHEQYF	TGTGCCAGCTCACCAGGGACAGGGGTTCACGAGCAGTACTTC
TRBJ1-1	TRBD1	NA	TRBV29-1	CSVFWTGNTEAFF	TGCAGCGTTTTCTGGACAGGGAACACTGAAGCTTTCTTT
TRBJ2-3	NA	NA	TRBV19	CASSIRSSGVFTDTQYF	TGTGCCAGTAGTATAAGGTCATCGGGGGTTTTCACAGATACGCAGTATTTT